Sequencing of this T cell receptor beta chain was carried out in a study of PD-1 blockade in classical Hodgkin lymphoma. The V gene lost 3 bases and the J gene lost 5 bases, with 11 bases spanning the gap. CDR1 and CDR2 (germline): SGHNT, YENEEA. The CDR3 covers 14 residues. Profiling relied on immunoSEQ multiplex PCR, and the TCRdb table lists in-frame clones only, not all of them. The table includes about 90,000 clones, approximately 90% detected once. Stated time point: cycle 4 day 1 (C4D1), after around six weeks of nivolumab. Every patient experienced relapse after autologous stem cell transplantation, and brentuximab vedotin exposure varied. The patients, who had relapsed/refractory classical Hodgkin lymphoma, achieved best responses of complete response, partial response or progressive disease.

The specimen was peripheral blood mononuclear cells (PBMCs), collected before the fourth cycle of nivolumab. The chain uses TRBV11-3 and TRBJ2-4; D possibly uses TRBD1 or TRBD2 (5 bases each). This TCR was sampled from a human donor with classical Hodgkin lymphoma. The CDR3 coding sequence is TGTGCCAGCAGCTTCGAGGGGACGGAAAACATTCAGTACTTC. It yields the protein CASSFEGTENIQYF.